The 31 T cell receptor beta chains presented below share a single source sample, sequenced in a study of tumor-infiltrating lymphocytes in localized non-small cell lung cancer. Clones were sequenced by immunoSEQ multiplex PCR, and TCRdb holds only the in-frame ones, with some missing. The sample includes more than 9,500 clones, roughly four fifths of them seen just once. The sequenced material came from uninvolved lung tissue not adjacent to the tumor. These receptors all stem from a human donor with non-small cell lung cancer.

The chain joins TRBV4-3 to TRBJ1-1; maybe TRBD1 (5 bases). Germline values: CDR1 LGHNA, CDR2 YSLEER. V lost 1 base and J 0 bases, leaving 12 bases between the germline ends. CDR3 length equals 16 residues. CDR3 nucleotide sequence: TGCGCCAGCAGCCAAGGACAGCCGAATATGAACACTGAAGCTTTCTTT. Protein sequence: CASSQGQPNMNTEAFF.

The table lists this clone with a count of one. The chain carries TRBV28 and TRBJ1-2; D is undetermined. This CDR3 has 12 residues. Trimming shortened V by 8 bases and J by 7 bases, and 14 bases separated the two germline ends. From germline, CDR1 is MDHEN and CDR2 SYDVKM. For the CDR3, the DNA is TGTGCCAGCCGCGCGGATGAGGGTGGCTACACCTTC. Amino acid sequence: CASRADEGGYTF.

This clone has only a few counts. The DNA for the CDR3 is TGCGCCAGCAGTGGCGGCGGGGCTGGTAGCACAGATACGCAGTATTTT. Protein sequence: CASSGGGAGSTDTQYF. V usage is TRBV10-1 and J usage is TRBJ2-3; possibly TRBD2 for D (6 bases). CDR1 and CDR2 from the germline V gene are WNHNN and SYGVQD (reference sequence). V was clipped by 4 bases and J by 0 bases, with 14 bases between them. The CDR3 runs to 16 residues.

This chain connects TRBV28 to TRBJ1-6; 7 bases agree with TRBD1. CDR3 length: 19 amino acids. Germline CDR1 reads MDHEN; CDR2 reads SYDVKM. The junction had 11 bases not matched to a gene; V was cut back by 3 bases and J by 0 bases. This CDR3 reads CASSFRGTVALSYNSPLHF. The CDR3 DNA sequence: TGTGCCAGCAGTTTCCGGGGGACAGTAGCTCTCTCCTATAATTCACCCCTCCACTTT.

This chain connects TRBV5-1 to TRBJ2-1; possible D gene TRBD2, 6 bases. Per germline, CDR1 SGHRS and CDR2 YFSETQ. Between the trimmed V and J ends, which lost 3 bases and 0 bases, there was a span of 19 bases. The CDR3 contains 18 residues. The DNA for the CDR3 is TGCGCCAGCAGCTCGAGGGTCGGAGGGCTTAGCTCCTACAATGAGCAGTTCTTC. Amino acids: CASSSRVGGLSSYNEQFF.

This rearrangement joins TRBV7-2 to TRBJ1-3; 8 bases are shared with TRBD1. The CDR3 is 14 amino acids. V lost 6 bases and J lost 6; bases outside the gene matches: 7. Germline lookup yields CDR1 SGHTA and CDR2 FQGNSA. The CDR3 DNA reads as TGTGCCAGCAGGCCGACAGGGGACTTAAACACCATATATTTT. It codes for CASRPTGDLNTIYF.

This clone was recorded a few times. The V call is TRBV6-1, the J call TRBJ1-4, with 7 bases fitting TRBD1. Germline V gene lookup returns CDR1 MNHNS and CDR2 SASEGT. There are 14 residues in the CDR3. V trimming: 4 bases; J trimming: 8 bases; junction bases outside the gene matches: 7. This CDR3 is CASSGQGIGEKLFF. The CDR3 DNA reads TGTGCCAGCAGTGGACAGGGAATAGGGGAAAAACTGTTTTTT.

Here the CDR3 DNA reads TGTGCCAGCAGCTCCCTCGGACAGAATGAAAAACTGTTTTTT. This sequence encodes CASSSLGQNEKLFF. V gene TRBV13 combines with J gene TRBJ1-4, with D possibly TRBD1 on 6 matching bases. The CDR3 spans 14 residues. Deletions cut 4 bases from V and 5 bases from J, with 11 bases between. Germline-derived CDR1 and CDR2 are PRHDT and FYEKMQ (reference sequence).

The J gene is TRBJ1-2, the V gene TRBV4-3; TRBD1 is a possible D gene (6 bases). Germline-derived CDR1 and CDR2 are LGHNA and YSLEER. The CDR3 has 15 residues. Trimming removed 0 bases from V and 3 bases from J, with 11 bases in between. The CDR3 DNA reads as TGCGCCAGCAGCCAAGACTCAGGGGTGGACTATGGCTACACCTTC. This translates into CASSQDSGVDYGYTF.

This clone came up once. In DNA, the CDR3 is TGTGCCAGCAGCTTGAAACAGGGGGGACGGAATGAGCAGTTCTTC. Translated: CASSLKQGGRNEQFF. J is TRBJ2-1 and V is TRBV5-6; 8 nucleotides match TRBD1. Trimming took 1 base from V and 7 from J; bases not matched to a gene: 7. Germline V gives CDR1 SGHDT, CDR2 YYEEEE. The CDR3 is made up of 15 amino acids.

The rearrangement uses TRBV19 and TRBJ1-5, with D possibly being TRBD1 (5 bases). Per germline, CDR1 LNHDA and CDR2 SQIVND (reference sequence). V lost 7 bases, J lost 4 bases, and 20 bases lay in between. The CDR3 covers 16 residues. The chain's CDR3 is CASIAQGRQNNQPQHF. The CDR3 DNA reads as TGTGCCAGTATAGCCCAGGGAAGGCAGAATAATCAGCCCCAGCATTTT. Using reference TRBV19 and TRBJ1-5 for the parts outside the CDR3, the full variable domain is DGGITQSPKYLFRKEGQNVTLSCEQNLNHDAMYWYRQDPGQGLRLIYYSQIVNDFQKGDIAEGYSVSREKKESFPLTVTSAQKNPTAFYLCASIAQGRQNNQPQHFGDGTRLSIL.

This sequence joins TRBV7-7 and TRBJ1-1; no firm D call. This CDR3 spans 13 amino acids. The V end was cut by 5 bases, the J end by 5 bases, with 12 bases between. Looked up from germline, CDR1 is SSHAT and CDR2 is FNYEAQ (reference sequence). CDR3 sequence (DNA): TGTGCCAGCAGCCCTCTCTCCCGGACTGAAGCTTTCTTT. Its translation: CASSPLSRTEAFF.

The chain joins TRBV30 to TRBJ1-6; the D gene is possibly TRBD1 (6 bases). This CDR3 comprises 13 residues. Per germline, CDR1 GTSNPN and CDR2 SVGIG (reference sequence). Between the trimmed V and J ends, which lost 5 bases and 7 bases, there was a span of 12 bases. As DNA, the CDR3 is TGTGCCTGGGTGACAGGATTCAATTCACCCCTCCACTTT. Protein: CAWVTGFNSPLHF.

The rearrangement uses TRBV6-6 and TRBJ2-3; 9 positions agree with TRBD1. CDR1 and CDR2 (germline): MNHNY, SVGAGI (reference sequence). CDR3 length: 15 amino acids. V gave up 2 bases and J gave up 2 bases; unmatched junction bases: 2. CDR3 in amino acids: CASSYGDRDTDTQYF. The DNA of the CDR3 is TGTGCCAGCAGTTACGGGGACAGGGACACAGATACGCAGTATTTT.

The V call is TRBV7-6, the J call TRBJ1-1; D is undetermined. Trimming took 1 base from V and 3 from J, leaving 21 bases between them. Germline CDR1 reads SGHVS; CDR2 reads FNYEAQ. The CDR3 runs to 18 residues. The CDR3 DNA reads TGTGCCAGCAGCTTAGACCCTAATACCGGGCCTCGGGACACTGAAGCTTTCTTT. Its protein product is CASSLDPNTGPRDTEAFF.

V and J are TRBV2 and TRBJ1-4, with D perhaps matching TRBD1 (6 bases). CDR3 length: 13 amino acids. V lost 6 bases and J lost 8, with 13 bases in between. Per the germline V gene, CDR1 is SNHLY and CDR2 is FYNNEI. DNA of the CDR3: TGTGCCAGCAGGTCCGACAGGTTAGAAAAACTGTTTTTT. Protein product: CASRSDRLEKLFF.

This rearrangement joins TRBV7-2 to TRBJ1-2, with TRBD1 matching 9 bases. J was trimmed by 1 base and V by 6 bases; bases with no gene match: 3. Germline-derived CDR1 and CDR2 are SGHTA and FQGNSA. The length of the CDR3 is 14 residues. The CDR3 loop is CASRPGQGNYGYTF. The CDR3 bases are TGTGCCAGCAGGCCGGGACAGGGTAACTATGGCTACACCTTC. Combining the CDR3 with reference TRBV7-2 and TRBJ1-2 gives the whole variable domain GAGVSQSPSNKVTEKGKDVELRCDPISGHTALYWYRQSLGQGLEFLIYFQGNSAPDKSGLPSDRFSAERTGGSVSTLTIQRTQQEDSAVYLCASRPGQGNYGYTFGSGTRLTVV.

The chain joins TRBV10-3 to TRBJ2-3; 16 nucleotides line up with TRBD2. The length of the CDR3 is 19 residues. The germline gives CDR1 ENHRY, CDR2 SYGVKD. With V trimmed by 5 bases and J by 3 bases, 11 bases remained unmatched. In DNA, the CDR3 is TGTGCCATCAGTCCGGGACTAGCGGGGGGGCCGTCTGGTACAGATACGCAGTATTTT. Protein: CAISPGLAGGPSGTDTQYF.

CDR3 bases: TGTGCCAGCATCGGGACAGGACGGACTGAAGCTTTCTTT. Amino acid sequence: CASIGTGRTEAFF. The V gene is TRBV6-1, the J gene TRBJ1-1, with 8 nucleotides matching TRBD1. Germline V lookup: CDR1 MNHNS, CDR2 SASEGT. Trimming removed 7 bases from V and 5 bases from J; junction bases left unmatched: 6. CDR3 length equals 13 residues.

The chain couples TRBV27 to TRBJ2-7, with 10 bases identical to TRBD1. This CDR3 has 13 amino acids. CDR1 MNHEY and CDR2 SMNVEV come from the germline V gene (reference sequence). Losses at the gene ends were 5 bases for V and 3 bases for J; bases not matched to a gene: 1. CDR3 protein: CASSRTGGYEQYF. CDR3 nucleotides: TGTGCCAGCAGTCGGACAGGGGGCTACGAGCAGTACTTC.

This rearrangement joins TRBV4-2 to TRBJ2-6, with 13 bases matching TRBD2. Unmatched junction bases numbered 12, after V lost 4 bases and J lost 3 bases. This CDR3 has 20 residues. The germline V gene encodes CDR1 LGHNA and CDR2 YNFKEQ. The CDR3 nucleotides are TGTGCCAGCAGCCGGGGGACTAGCGGGGAATCTTCGGGTGGGGCCAACGTCCTGACTTTC. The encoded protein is CASSRGTSGESSGGANVLTF.

The CDR3 here is CASSLGQGPYEQYF. The CDR3, as DNA: TGCGCCAGCAGCCTCGGACAGGGTCCCTACGAGCAGTACTTC. The chain employs TRBV10-1 and TRBJ2-7, with TRBD1 matching over 8 bases. CDR3 size: 14 residues. Germline V gene data show CDR1 as WNHNN and CDR2 as SYGVQD (reference sequence). V shed 6 bases and J 2 bases; nucleotides not matched to a gene: 6.

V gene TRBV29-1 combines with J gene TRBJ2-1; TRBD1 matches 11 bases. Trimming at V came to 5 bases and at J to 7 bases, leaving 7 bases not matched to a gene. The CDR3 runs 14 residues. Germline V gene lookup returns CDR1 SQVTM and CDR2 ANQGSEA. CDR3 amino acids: CSVRDRGSENEQFF. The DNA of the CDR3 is TGCAGCGTTCGGGACAGGGGGAGTGAGAATGAGCAGTTCTTC.

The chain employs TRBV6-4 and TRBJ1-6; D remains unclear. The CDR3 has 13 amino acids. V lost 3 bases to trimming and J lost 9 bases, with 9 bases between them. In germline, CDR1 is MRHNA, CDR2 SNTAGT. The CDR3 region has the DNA TGTGCCAGCAGTGAGGATTTTGGTTCACCCCTCCACTTT. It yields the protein CASSEDFGSPLHF.

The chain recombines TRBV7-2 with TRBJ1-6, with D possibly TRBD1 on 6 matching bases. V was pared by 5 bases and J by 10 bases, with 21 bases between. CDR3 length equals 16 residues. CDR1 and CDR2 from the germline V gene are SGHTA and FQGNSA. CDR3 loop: CASSAQIGGAGSPLHF. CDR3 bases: TGTGCCAGCAGCGCACAAATCGGGGGGGCAGGGTCACCCCTCCACTTT.

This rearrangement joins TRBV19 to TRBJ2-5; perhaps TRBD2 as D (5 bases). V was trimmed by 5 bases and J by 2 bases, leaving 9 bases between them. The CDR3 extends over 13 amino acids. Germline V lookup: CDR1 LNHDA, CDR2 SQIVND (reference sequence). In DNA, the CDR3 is TGTGCCAGTAGTCGGGATCCGCAAGAGACCCAGTACTTC. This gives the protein CASSRDPQETQYF.

DNA of the CDR3: TGCAGCGTTGTTAGGGAGGCAGATACGCAGTATTTT. Protein product: CSVVREADTQYF. The chain joins TRBV29-1 to TRBJ2-3, with D tentatively TRBD2 (6 bases). The CDR3 loop spans 12 amino acids. Trimming cost V 4 bases and J 4 bases, with 9 bases left between them. Germline assignment: CDR1 SQVTM and CDR2 ANQGSEA.

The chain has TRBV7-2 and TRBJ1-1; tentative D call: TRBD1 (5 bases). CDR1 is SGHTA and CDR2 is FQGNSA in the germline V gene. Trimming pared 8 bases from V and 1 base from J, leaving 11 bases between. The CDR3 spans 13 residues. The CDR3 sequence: CASSSGQNTEAFF. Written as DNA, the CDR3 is TGTGCCAGCTCATCAGGGCAGAACACTGAAGCTTTCTTT.

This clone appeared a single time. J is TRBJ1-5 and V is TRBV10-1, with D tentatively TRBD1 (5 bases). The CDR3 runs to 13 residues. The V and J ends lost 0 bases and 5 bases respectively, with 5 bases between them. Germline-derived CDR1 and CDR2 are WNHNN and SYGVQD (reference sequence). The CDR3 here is CASSESGHQPQHF. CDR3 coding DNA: TGCGCCAGCAGTGAGTCGGGGCATCAGCCCCAGCATTTT.

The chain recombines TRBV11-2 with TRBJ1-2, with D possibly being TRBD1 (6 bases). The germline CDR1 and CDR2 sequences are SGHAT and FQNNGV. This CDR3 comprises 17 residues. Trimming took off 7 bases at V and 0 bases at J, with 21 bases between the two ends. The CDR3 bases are TGTGCCAGCACCCCGGGGGGTGGGGGGCTAGCTAACTATGGCTACACCTTC. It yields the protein CASTPGGGGLANYGYTF. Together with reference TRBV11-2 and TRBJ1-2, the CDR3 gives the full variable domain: EAGVAQSPRYKIIEKRQSVAFWCNPISGHATLYWYQQILGQGPKLLIQFQNNGVVDDSQLPKDRFSAERLKGVDSTLKIQPAKLEDSAVYLCASTPGGGGLANYGYTFGSGTRLTVV.

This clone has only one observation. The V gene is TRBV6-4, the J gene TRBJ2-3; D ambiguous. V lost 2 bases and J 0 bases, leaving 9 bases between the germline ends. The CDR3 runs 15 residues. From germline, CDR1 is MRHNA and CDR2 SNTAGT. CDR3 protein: CASSDGESSTDTQYF. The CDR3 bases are TGTGCCAGCAGTGACGGGGAATCTAGCACAGATACGCAGTATTTT.